This T cell receptor (beta chain) is from a study of T cell responses to AZD1222 COVID-19 vaccine. The CDR3 has 13 amino acids. Trimming left V 5 bases short and J 6 bases short, with 11 bases between. Looked up from germline, CDR1 is KGHDR and CDR2 is SFDVKD. Assay: immunoSEQ multiplex PCR; the TCRdb copy retains only in-frame clones and omits some. Of more than 85,000 clones detected, 90% to 95% appear once; the ten largest clones hold 7.5%. The rearrangement joins TRBV24-1 to TRBJ2-3; D not certain. Sequenced here: peripheral blood, sampled on day 0 of AZD1222 vaccination. The TCR comes from an adult in good health. The CDR3 sequence: CATSGGSADTQYF. CDR3 DNA sequence: TGTGCCACCAGTGGGGGATCTGCCGATACGCAGTATTTT.